Shown below are 9 T cell receptor beta chains from a single sample sequenced in a study of cytomegalovirus exposure and HLA in healthy donors. The PCR contained 60 Vbeta and 13 Jbeta primers. TCRdb's copy holds only in-frame clones and misses some; the assay was immunoSEQ multiplex PCR. The data contain 100,000 to 150,000 clones, 77% of them seen just once; the ten biggest clones take up 9.5% to 15%. The sample taken for sequencing was PBMCs. These receptors came from a woman aged 40 to 50 in good health and CMV-seropositive.

This clone was detected only once. The chain joins TRBV6-5 to TRBJ2-7; 8 bases agree with TRBD1. Germline lookup yields CDR1 MNHEY and CDR2 SVGAGI. The CDR3 is 14 amino acids. V lost 7 bases to trimming and J lost 6 bases; unmatched junction nucleotides: 11. CDR3 coding DNA: TGTGCCAGCACCCGCCACCGGGACAGGTCCGAGCAGTACTTC. The encoded protein is CASTRHRDRSEQYF.

The chain couples TRBV2 to TRBJ1-5; 9 nucleotides align to TRBD1. Germline-derived CDR1 and CDR2 are SNHLY and FYNNEI. V lost 5 bases and J lost 2; bases outside the gene matches: 4. The CDR3 contains 15 residues. CDR3 amino acids: CASSTDRGGNQPQHF. As DNA, the CDR3 is TGTGCCAGCAGTACCGACAGGGGGGGCAATCAGCCCCAGCATTTT.

Only one count was recorded for this clone. This chain joins TRBV29-1 and TRBJ2-4; D is unclear. This CDR3 spans 12 amino acids. The V and J ends lost 4 bases and 3 bases respectively, with 7 bases between them. The germline V gene encodes CDR1 SQVTM and CDR2 ANQGSEA. CDR3 sequence: CSVGPGKNIQYF. The CDR3 DNA reads as TGCAGCGTTGGACCGGGCAAAAACATTCAGTACTTC.

The chain uses TRBV29-1 and TRBJ1-2; 9 nucleotides line up with TRBD1. This CDR3 region has 13 residues. Germline V gives CDR1 SQVTM, CDR2 ANQGSEA. V dropped 6 bases and J dropped 5; count of bases not matched to a gene: 7. CDR3 region: CSVLGQGRYGYTF. The CDR3 bases are TGCAGCGTCCTCGGACAGGGGAGGTATGGCTACACCTTC.

This clone was detected once. The rearrangement joins TRBV28 to TRBJ2-7; the D gene is possibly TRBD1 (6 bases). The V gene's germline CDR1 is MDHEN and CDR2 SYDVKM. CDR3 length: 14 amino acids. Trimming removed 6 bases at V and 3 bases at J, with 15 bases between. CDR3 sequence: CASRALDSYYEQYF. CDR3 in DNA: TGTGCCAGCAGAGCCTTGGACAGTTACTACGAGCAGTACTTC.

This clone has a handful of counts. The genes are TRBV29-1 and TRBJ2-1, with 13 positions matching TRBD2. The germline CDR1 and CDR2 sequences are SQVTM and ANQGSEA. V lost 4 bases, J lost 9 bases, and 3 bases stayed unmatched. The CDR3 is 13 residues long. Here the CDR3 reads CSVGLAGGGEQFF. CDR3 nucleotides: TGCAGCGTTGGACTAGCGGGAGGTGGTGAGCAGTTCTTC.

The genes are TRBV19 and TRBJ2-7; D possibly corresponds to TRBD2 (5 bases). Germline V CDR1 and CDR2: LNHDA, SQIVND (reference sequence). V lost 7 bases, J lost 5 bases, and 18 bases lay in between. The CDR3 has 14 amino acids. In DNA, the CDR3 is TGTGCCAGTACTTACCGGGGTGGAGCTAACGAGCAGTACTTC. It codes for CASTYRGGANEQYF.

The chain joins TRBV6-5 to TRBJ2-7; D perhaps matches TRBD1 (5 bases). Per germline, CDR1 MNHEY and CDR2 SVGAGI. With 6 bases removed from V and 9 bases from J, the gap between germline ends came to 18 bases. The CDR3 extends over 13 amino acids. CDR3 in amino acids: CASSRVSSTTQYF. The CDR3 DNA is TGTGCCAGCAGCAGGGTATCCTCTACGACGCAGTACTTC.

The V call is TRBV30, the J call TRBJ2-5, with D maybe TRBD2 (5 bases). CDR3 length equals 15 residues. CDR1 and CDR2 from the germline V gene are GTSNPN and SVGIG (reference sequence). The V and J ends lost 0 bases and 4 bases respectively, with 15 bases between them. CDR3 residues: CAWSVVDSDGETQYF. CDR3 DNA sequence: TGTGCCTGGAGTGTAGTCGATAGCGACGGAGAGACCCAGTACTTC. The full variable domain, completed using reference TRBV30 and TRBJ2-5, is SQTIHQWPATLVQPVGSPLSLECTVEGTSNPNLYWYRQAAGRGLQLLFYSVGIGQISSEVPQNLSASRPQDRQFILSSKKLLLSDSGFYLCAWSVVDSDGETQYFGPGTRLLVL.